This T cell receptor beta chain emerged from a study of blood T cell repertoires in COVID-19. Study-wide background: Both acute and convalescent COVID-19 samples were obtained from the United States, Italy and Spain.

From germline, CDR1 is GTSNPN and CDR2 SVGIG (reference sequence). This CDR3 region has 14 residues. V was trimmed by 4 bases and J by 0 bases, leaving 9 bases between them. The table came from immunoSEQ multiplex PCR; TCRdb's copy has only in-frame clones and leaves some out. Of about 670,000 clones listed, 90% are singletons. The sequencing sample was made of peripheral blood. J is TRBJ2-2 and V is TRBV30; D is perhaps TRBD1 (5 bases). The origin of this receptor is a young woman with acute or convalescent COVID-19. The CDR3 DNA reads TGTGCCTGGAACAGGAGAGCGAACACCGGGGAGCTGTTTTTT. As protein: CAWNRRANTGELFF.